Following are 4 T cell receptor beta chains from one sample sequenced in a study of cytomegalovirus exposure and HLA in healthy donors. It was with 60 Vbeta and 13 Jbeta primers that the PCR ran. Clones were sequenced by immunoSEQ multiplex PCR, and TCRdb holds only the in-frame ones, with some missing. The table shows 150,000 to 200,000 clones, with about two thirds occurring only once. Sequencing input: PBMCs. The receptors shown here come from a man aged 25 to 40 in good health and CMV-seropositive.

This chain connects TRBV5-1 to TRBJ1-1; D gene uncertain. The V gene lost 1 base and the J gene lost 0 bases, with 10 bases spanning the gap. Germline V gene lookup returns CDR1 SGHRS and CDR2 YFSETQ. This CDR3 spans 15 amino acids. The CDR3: CASSLTAGMNTEAFF. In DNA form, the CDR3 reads TGCGCCAGCAGCTTGACTGCCGGGATGAACACTGAAGCTTTCTTT.

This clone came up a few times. In DNA form, the CDR3 reads TGCGCCAGCAGGGTCCAGGGCGAAGAGACCCAGTACTTC. Translating it yields CASRVQGEETQYF. The chain carries TRBV5-1 and TRBJ2-5; a weak D match, TRBD1 (5 bases). The CDR3 has 13 amino acids. Trimming pared 5 bases from V and 3 bases from J, leaving 11 bases between. Looked up from germline, CDR1 is SGHRS and CDR2 is YFSETQ.

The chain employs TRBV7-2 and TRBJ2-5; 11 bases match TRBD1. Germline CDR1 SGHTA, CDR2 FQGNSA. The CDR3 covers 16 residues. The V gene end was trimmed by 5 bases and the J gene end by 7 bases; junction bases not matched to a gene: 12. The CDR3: CASSRGQGAKEGTQYF. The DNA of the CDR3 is TGTGCCAGCAGCCGCGGACAGGGGGCCAAAGAAGGGACCCAGTACTTC.

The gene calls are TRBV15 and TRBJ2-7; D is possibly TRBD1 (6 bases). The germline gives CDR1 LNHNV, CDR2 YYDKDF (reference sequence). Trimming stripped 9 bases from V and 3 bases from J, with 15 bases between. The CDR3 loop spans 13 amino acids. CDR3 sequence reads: CATGASTGYEQYF. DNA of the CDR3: TGTGCCACGGGGGCTAGTACGGGCTACGAGCAGTACTTC.